This TCR beta chain appears in the sequencing data of a study of CD8 T cells in Susac syndrome. High-throughput TCR beta sequencing covered peripheral CD8+ and CD4+ T cells. Negative isolation was used for CD8+ and CD4+ T cells and FACS enrichment for TEMRA cells. Turning to this clonotype: Its target is unknown.

General observations from the study: Maximal CD8+ clonal expansion in Susac was observed within TEMRA cells and among active patients.

A quantity of about 0.5 to 1 ug RNA underwent reverse transcription using random hexamers. Amplification of TCR beta CDR3 used immunoSEQ multiplex PCR across 54 Vbeta and 13 Jbeta. Each CDR3 protein gets one entry after TCRdb re-called the immunoSEQ multiplex PCR reads with MiXCR. The sample comprises 150,000 to 200,000 distinct CDR3 sequences, more than 85% of which are singletons, and about 0.15% rests with the top ten. CDR3 length equals 16 residues. Germline V lookup: CDR1 MDHEN, CDR2 SYDVKM. The V segment lost 8 bases and the J segment 1 base; nucleotides outside the gene matches: 13. This clonotype was obtained from a human donor with Susac syndrome. Sequenced material: CD8+ T cells from PBMCs. The chain couples TRBV28 to TRBJ1-1, with 7 bases fitting TRBD1. The CDR3 protein is CASSDRAGRENTEAFF. CDR3 DNA: TGTGCCAGCTCCGACAGGGCGGGGCGGGAGAACACTGAAGCTTTCTTT.